This record looks at one T cell receptor (beta chain) sequence and its context. Its cognate antigen has yet to be identified. Qualities for individual bases were not recorded, and no much larger clone is one base off. The sample originates from a study of tumor T cells in aggressive B-cell lymphoma (dated by TCRdb to about 2017). V and J lose 1 base and 5 bases, and a span of 19 bases separates them. CDR1 SGHRS and CDR2 YFSETQ are derived from the germline V gene. Including cysteine and phenylalanine, the CDR3 has 16 amino acids. Of all the DNA, just the CDR3 is kept, 48 bases in frame from base 1. The library was built by means of the immunoSEQ multiplex PCR assay. Held by TCRdb, this immuneACCESS table contains in-frame sequences only and omits some clones. Under half of the omission traces to an unresolved V gene where checked; the cause of the rest is unknown. The sample data list about 5,100 clones, and 85% to 95% of these were observed just once. The ten biggest clones cover 3.8% of the sample.

The receptor was isolated from an adult with diffuse large B cell lymphoma. Sequences were obtained from tumor tissue. Rearrangement joined TRBV5-1 to TRBJ2-7; TRBD2 is a weak D gene call, 6 bases matching. The base sequence is TGCGCCAGCAGCTTGCTCGGGGGAGGCAGGCCGGACGAGCAGTACTTC. Its amino acids are CASSLLGGGRPDEQYF.